This T cell receptor (beta chain) was identified in a study of cytomegalovirus exposure and HLA in healthy donors. On the study more broadly: Out of about 410 genotyped donors, about 81% belonged to the Caucasian-associated ancestry cluster. General observations from the study: Analysis was carried out at a later point, and it linked a missense DCLRE1C variant to TCR beta V- and J-gene trimming. The analysis excluded some indistinguishable V segments, including TRBV6-2 and TRBV6-3. Association of 16,951 TCR beta sequences with HLA alleles was found at 0.05 false discovery rate in a later analysis.

Concerning this clone itself: The antigen remains undetermined. The same CDR3 can be traced to other DNA sequences in this sample.

Germline CDR1 SGDLS, CDR2 YYNGEE. The ends were cut back, 2 bases at V and 7 bases at J, with 7 bases in the middle. CDR3 length: 12 residues. A multiplex PCR was run with 60 Vbeta primers and 13 Jbeta primers. Produced via immunoSEQ multiplex PCR; TCRdb's table is partial and in-frame only. The sample shows some 190,000 clones, roughly a tenth of them seen only once. Specimen: PBMCs. The rearrangement joins TRBV9 to TRBJ2-1; no reliable D call. The sequence came from a woman in her thirties in good health and CMV-seropositive. CDR3 protein: CASSVLYNEQFF. CDR3 sequence (DNA): TGTGCCAGCAGCGTCCTTTATAATGAGCAGTTCTTC.